This TCR beta chain was found in a study of cytomegalovirus exposure and HLA in healthy donors. Primers: 60 Vbeta forward and 13 Jbeta reverse. In the original processing: In a later analysis, the count reached 80 million or so unique TCR beta chains, with 10 million to 14 million shared. Clones were sequenced by immunoSEQ multiplex PCR, and TCRdb holds only the in-frame ones, with some missing. V, J and clone size reflect that table, while D and trimming were determined from the DNA. The data hold a few hundred thousand clones, with 70% to 80% observed a single time. This CDR3 spans 13 amino acids. Germline CDR1 and CDR2: MNHEY and SVGAGI. Germline trimming cut 6 bases from V and 6 bases from J; bases unmatched to any gene: 5. This clone was recorded a few times.

The sample taken for sequencing was PBMCs. This TCR was sampled from a woman aged 60-75 years in good health and CMV-seropositive. This sequence joins TRBV6-5 and TRBJ1-2; TRBD1 matches 9 bases. The CDR3 loop is CASRRGDRDGYTF. As DNA, the CDR3 is TGTGCCAGCAGGAGGGGGGACAGGGATGGCTACACCTTC.